Here is one T cell receptor beta chain with its context. This CDR3 comprises 16 residues. V gave up 4 bases and J gave up 0 bases; unmatched junction bases: 7. CDR1 and CDR2 from the germline V gene are LNHDA and SQIVND (reference sequence). This specimen comes from a study of blood T cell repertoires in COVID-19. About the research overall: The United States, Italy and Spain were the sources of the acute and convalescent COVID-19 samples.

Under the authors' procedure: Reference gene primer amplification gave nucleated cell count estimates. Sequenced by immunoSEQ multiplex PCR; TCRdb stores in-frame clones only, minus some. That table gives V, J and clone size, and the DNA gave D and trimming. Of about 350,000 clones listed, roughly 87% are singletons. The TCR originated in a woman in her twenties or thirties who had recovered from COVID-19. The sequencing sample was made of PBMCs or T cells enriched from blood (not recorded which). This chain links TRBV19 with TRBJ2-3; 7 positions match TRBD2. Written as DNA, the CDR3 is TGTGCCAGTAGTACCCGACTAGCCCAAAGCACAGATACGCAGTATTTT. It codes for CASSTRLAQSTDTQYF.